The 5 T cell receptor beta chains reported below all come from one sample, sequenced in a study of PD-L1 blockade in urothelial cancer. Data came from immunoSEQ multiplex PCR; TCRdb stores just in-frame clones and leaves some out. The table has about 36,000 clones, roughly 84% seen once. The time point here: peripheral blood 6 weeks after treatment start. The starting material was PBMCs, obtained around atezolizumab (anti-PD-L1) treatment. These receptors originate from a middle-aged man with urothelial cancer.

CDR3: CASARLGAWTTDGEQYF. DNA for the CDR3: TGTGCCAGCGCCCGACTCGGAGCCTGGACAACGGACGGGGAGCAGTACTTC. V usage is TRBV27 and J usage is TRBJ2-7, with D perhaps matching TRBD1 (5 bases). This CDR3 has 17 amino acids. The V gene lost 8 bases and the J gene lost 7 bases, with 30 bases spanning the gap. The V gene's germline CDR1 is MNHEY and CDR2 SMNVEV (reference sequence).

The chain carries TRBV19 and TRBJ2-1, with unresolved D. The CDR3 length is 17 residues. CDR1 is LNHDA and CDR2 is SQIVND in the germline V gene (reference sequence). V dropped 0 bases and J dropped 5 bases, with 17 bases sitting between them. The DNA of the CDR3 is TGTGCCAGTAGTATAGACCGAGGCTTTCAAAACCACAATGAGCAGTTCTTC. Its protein is CASSIDRGFQNHNEQFF.

The V and J genes are TRBV27 and TRBJ2-7; TRBD2 is a possible D gene (7 bases). Germline V gene sequence: CDR1 MNHEY, CDR2 SMNVEV (reference sequence). The CDR3 loop spans 19 amino acids. V was shortened by 0 bases and J by 7 bases, with 28 bases between the two germline ends. This CDR3 reads CASSLSSARLRAGAREQYF. CDR3 sequence (DNA): TGTGCCAGCAGTTTATCTTCCGCAAGGTTGCGGGCGGGGGCAAGAGAGCAGTACTTC.

The V call is TRBV29-1, the J call TRBJ2-3, with TRBD2 matching 12 bases. V gave up 0 bases and J gave up 7 bases; unmatched junction bases: 11. Germline CDR1 is SQVTM and CDR2 is ANQGSEA. The CDR3 has 17 amino acids. This CDR3 reads CSVEELLAGGPANTQYF. The DNA for the CDR3 is TGCAGCGTTGAAGAGTTACTAGCGGGAGGCCCGGCAAATACGCAGTATTTT.

The rearrangement uses TRBV6-5 and TRBJ2-7, with 7 bases lining up with TRBD1. The CDR3 totals 15 residues. Germline V gene sequence: CDR1 MNHEY, CDR2 SVGAGI. The V and J ends lost 5 bases and 5 bases, in that order; junction bases with no gene match: 12. DNA of the CDR3: TGTGCCAGCAGTGACTGGACAGGCCAGGGGAACGAGCAGTACTTC. Residues: CASSDWTGQGNEQYF.